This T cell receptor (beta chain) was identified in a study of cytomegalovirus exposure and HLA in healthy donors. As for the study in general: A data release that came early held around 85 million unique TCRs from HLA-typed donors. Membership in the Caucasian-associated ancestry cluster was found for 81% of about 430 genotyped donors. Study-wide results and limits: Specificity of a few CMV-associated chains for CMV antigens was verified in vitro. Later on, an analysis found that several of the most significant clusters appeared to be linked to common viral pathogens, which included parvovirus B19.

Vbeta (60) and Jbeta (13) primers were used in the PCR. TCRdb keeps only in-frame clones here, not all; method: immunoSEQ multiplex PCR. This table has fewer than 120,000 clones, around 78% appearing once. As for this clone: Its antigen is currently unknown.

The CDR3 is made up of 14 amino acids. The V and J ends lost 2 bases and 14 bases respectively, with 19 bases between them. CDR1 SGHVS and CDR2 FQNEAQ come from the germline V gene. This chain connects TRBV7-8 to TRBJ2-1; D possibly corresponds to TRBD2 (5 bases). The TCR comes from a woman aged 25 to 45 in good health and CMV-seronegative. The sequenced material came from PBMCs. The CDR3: CASSLSKDSARKFF. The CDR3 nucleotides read TGTGCCAGCAGCTTAAGCAAGGACTCCGCCCGGAAGTTCTTC.